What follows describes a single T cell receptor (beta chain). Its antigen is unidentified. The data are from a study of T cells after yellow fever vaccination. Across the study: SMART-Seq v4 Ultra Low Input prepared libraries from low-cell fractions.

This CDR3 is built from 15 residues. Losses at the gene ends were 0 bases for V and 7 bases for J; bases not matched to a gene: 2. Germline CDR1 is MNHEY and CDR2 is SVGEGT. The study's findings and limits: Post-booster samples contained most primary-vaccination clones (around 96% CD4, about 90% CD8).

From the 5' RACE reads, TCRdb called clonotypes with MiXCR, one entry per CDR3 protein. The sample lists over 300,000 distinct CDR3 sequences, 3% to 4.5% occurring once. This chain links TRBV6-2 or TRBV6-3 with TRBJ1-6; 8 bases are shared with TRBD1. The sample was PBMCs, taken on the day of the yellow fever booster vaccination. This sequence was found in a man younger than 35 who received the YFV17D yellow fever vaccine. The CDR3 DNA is TGTGCCAGCAGTTACTCCCGACAGGGGAATTCACCCCTCCACTTT. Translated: CASSYSRQGNSPLHF.